The T cell receptor beta chain described here comes from a study of blood T cell repertoires in COVID-19. Study information: Collection of acute and convalescent COVID-19 samples took place in the United States, Italy and Spain.

This clone appeared a single time. The CDR3 has 15 residues. The germline V gene has CDR1 SGHRS and CDR2 YFSETQ. The J segment lost 10 bases and the V segment lost 4 bases, leaving 5 bases of the junction unmatched. Data came from immunoSEQ multiplex PCR; TCRdb stores just in-frame clones and leaves some out. Among 150,000 or so clones listed, about 87% were seen once. The sample consisted of peripheral blood. J is TRBJ2-1 and V is TRBV5-1; TRBD2 aligns across 16 bases. The TCR was taken from a human donor in a cohort sampled during active COVID-19. The CDR3 DNA reads TGCGCCAGCAGCGGCGGGACTAGCGGGGGGGCGGAGCAGTTCTTC. Its protein product is CASSGGTSGGAEQFF.